The present T cell receptor beta chain was sequenced within a study of OX40 agonist ivuxolimab in advanced cancers. Some background on the complete study: Ivuxolimab, which targeted the costimulatory receptor OX40 (CD134), was an agonistic, fully human IgG2 monoclonal antibody. Partial responses occurred in three dose-escalation patients, of whom one had hepatocellular carcinoma and two had cutaneous melanoma. The dose-escalation cohort was over 70% male with a mean age of about 58 years, ranging from about 20 to 85. Peripheral TCRbeta sequencing was intended to test whether TCR sequence diversity was altered and clonal T-cell expansion was caused by ivuxolimab. Prior anti-PD-1, anti-PD-L1 or anti-CTLA-4 therapy was permitted, and approximately 39% of dose-escalation patients had received checkpoint inhibitors. The paper describes the monotherapy dose-escalation part (N of about 52 patients) of the phase I trial of ivuxolimab. Of the approximately 50 dose-escalation patients, hepatocellular carcinoma was present in about 19, melanoma in approximately 15, renal cell carcinoma in 9 and head and neck cancer in 9. Intravenous ivuxolimab was administered to patients every 2 weeks at six dose levels: 0.01, 0.1, 0.3, 1.5, 3 and 10 mg/kg.

Results and caveats for the whole study, not just this receptor: Low levels of normalized T-cell clonal expansion were also shown by some nonresponding patients. The antigen specificity of the peripheral T cells that underwent clonal expansion was not determined. On average, CD8+ T cells showed more expanded clones than CD4+ T cells after ivuxolimab. At doses of 0.1 to 3.0 mg/kg, clonal expansion of both CD4+ and CD8+ T cells in blood was seen between baseline and week 6. Partial responders in the 0.1-3.0 mg/kg groups had among the lowest normalized peripheral clonal expansion, especially among CD8+ T cells.

For sequencing of the TCRbeta CDR3 region, genomic DNA was extracted from the sorted cells. The immunoSEQ Assay was used to sequence the TCRbeta CDR3 regions. TCRdb limited this immuneACCESS table to in-frame rearrangements with V and J called. A share of clones is missing; checked studies link under half to unresolved V genes, and the rest is unexplained. A total of tens of thousands of clones appear in this sample, around four fifths of them only once. The ten largest clonotypes hold 11% of the sample. The trial excluded patients who had a history of autoimmune disease or who were on systemic immunosuppression. In every dose cohort, peripheral blood was drawn for TCR sequencing at baseline, cycle 4 day 1, and cycle 7 day 1. Samples were obtained from an open-label, multicenter, first-in-human phase I dose-escalation trial of ivuxolimab. Adults with locally advanced or metastatic melanoma, renal cell, hepatocellular, or head and neck squamous cell carcinoma were enrolled in the trial. CD4+ and CD8+ T cells were sorted separately from peripheral blood before TCR sequencing.

This clone was detected only a few times. The antigen it binds to is not known. Within one base of it there is no much larger clone, and no base qualities were kept. The specimen comprised CD4+ or CD8+ T cells sorted from blood, sampled in a trial of the OX40 agonist ivuxolimab. The sequence derives from an adult with an advanced solid tumor such as melanoma, head and neck, liver or kidney cancer.

CDR3 loop: CASSYSGGDNSPLHF. The nucleotides read TGTGCCAGCAGTTACTCAGGGGGAGATAATTCACCCCTCCACTTT. The rearrangement combines TRBV6-5 with TRBJ1-6; D gene: possibly TRBD1, on 6 matching bases. The germline V gene sets CDR1 to MNHEY and CDR2 to SVGAGI. The CDR3 sequence holds 15 residues, the cysteine and phenylalanine included. Of the read, only the CDR3 DNA is kept; its 45 bases are in frame from base 1. Trimming removed 0 bases from V and 5 bases from J, leaving 8 bases between the germline ends.